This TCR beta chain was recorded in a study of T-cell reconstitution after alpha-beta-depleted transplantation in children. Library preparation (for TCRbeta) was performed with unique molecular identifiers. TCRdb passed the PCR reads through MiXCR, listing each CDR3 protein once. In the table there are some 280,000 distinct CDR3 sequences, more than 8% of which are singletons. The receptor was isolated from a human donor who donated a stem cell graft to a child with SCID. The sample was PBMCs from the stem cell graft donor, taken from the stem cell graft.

This CDR3 reads CASSPGPGNQPQHF. In nucleotides, the CDR3 is TGTGCCAGCAGCCCAGGGCCGGGCAATCAGCCCCAGCATTTT. This chain joins TRBV2 and TRBJ1-5, with D possibly matching TRBD1 (5 bases). Germline lookup yields CDR1 SNHLY and CDR2 FYNNEI. V gave up 6 bases and J gave up 2 bases, with 11 bases separating them. This CDR3 has 14 residues.